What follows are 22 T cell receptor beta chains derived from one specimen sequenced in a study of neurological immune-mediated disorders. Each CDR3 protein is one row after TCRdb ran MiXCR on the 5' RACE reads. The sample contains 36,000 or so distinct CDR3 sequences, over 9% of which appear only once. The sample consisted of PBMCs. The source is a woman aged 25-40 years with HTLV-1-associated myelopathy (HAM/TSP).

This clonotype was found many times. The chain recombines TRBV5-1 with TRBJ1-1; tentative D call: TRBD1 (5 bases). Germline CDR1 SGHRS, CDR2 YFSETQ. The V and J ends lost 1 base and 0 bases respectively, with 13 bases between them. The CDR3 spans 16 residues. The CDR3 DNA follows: TGCGCCAGCAGCTTGAGGGGAGAGGGGTTGAACACTGAAGCTTTCTTT. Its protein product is CASSLRGEGLNTEAFF.

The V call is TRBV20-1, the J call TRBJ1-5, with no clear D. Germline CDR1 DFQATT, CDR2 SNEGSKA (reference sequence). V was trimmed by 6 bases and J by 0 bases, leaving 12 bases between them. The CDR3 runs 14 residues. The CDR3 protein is CSALSDYSNQPQHF. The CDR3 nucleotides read TGCAGTGCCCTGAGTGACTATAGCAATCAGCCCCAGCATTTT.

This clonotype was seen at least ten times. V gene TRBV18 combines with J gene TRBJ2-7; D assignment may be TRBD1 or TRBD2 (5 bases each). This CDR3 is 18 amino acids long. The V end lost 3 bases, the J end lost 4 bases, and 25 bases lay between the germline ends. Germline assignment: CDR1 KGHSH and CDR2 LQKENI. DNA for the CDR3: TGTGCCAGCTCACCCCAACGGGACCGAGCGAAATTTGGGTACGAGCAGTACTTC. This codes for CASSPQRDRAKFGYEQYF. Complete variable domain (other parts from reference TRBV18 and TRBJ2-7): NAGVMQNPRHLVRRRGQEARLRCSPMKGHSHVYWYRQLPEEGLKFMVYLQKENIIDESGMPKERFSAEFPKEGPSILRIQQVVRGDSAAYFCASSPQRDRAKFGYEQYFGPGTRLTVT.

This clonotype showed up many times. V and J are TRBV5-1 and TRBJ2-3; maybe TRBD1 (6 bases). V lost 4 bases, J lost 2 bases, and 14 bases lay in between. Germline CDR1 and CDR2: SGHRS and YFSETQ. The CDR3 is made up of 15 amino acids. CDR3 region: CASSRDTPITDTQYF. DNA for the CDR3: TGCGCCAGCAGCCGGGACACGCCTATCACAGATACGCAGTATTTT.

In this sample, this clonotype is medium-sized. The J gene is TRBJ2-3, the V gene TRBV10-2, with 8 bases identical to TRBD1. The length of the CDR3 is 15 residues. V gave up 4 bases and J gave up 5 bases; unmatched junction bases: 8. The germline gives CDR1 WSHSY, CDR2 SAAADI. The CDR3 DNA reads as TGCGCCAGCAGTGCCCAGGGGGCCTTGGGAGATACGCAGTATTTT. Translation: CASSAQGALGDTQYF.

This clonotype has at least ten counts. In nucleotides, the CDR3 is TGTGCCAGCAGCCTTCGACTAGCGGGGGGGCCCGGAAACATTCAGTACTTC. Its protein is CASSLRLAGGPGNIQYF. The chain employs TRBV3-1 and TRBJ2-4, with 14 bases matching TRBD2. V shed 4 bases and J 6 bases; nucleotides not matched to a gene: 8. The CDR3 totals 17 residues. The germline V gene encodes CDR1 LGHDT and CDR2 YNNKEL (reference sequence).

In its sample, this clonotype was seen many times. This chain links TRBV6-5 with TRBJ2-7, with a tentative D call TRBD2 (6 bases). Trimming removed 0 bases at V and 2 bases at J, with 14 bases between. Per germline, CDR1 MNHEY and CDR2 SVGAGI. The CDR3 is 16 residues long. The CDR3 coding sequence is TGTGCCAGCAGTTACTCGTCGCGGCTAGCGACCTACGAGCAGTACTTC. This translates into CASSYSSRLATYEQYF.

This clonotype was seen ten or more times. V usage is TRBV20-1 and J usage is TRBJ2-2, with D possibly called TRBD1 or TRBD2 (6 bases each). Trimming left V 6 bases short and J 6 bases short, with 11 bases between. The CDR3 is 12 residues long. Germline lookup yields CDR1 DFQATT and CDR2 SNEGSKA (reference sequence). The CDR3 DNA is TGCAGTGCCTCCCGGGGGCCCGGGGAGCTGTTTTTT. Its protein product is CSASRGPGELFF.

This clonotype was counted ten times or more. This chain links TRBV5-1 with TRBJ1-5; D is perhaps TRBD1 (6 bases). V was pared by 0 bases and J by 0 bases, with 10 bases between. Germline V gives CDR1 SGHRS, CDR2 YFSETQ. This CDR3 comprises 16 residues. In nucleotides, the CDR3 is TGCGCCAGCAGCTTGGCCCCGGGGGCTAGCAATCAGCCCCAGCATTTT. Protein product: CASSLAPGASNQPQHF.

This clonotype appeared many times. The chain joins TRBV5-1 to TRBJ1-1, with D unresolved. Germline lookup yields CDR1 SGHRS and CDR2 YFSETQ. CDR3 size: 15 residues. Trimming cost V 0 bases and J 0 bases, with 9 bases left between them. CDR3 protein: CASSLGAGVNTEAFF. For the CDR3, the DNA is TGCGCCAGCAGCTTGGGTGCCGGAGTGAACACTGAAGCTTTCTTT.

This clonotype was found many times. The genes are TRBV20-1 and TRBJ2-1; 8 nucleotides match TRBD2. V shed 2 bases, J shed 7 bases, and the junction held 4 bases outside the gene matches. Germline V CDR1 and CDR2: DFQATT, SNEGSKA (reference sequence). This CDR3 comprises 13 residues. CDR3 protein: CSARSGGENEQFF. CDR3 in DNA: TGCAGTGCTAGATCCGGGGGGGAGAATGAGCAGTTCTTC.

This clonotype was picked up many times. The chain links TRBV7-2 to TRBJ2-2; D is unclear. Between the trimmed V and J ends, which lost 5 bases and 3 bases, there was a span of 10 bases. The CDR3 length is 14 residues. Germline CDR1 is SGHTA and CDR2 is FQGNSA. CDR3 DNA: TGTGCCAGCAGCCTCCCACAGCACACCGGGGAGCTGTTTTTT. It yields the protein CASSLPQHTGELFF.

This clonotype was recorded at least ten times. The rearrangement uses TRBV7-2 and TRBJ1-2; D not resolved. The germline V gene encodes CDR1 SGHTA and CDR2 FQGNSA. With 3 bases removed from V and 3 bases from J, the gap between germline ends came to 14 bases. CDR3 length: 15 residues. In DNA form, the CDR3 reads TGTGCCAGCAGCTTCCTACCCGGGGTAGACTATGGCTACACCTTC. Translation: CASSFLPGVDYGYTF.

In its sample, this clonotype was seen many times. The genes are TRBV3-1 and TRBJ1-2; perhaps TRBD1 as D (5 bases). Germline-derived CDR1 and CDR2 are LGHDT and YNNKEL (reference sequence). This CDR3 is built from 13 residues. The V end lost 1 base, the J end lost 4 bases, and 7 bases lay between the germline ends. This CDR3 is CASSQGGSYGYTF. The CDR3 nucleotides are TGTGCCAGCAGCCAAGGGGGGAGCTATGGCTACACCTTC.

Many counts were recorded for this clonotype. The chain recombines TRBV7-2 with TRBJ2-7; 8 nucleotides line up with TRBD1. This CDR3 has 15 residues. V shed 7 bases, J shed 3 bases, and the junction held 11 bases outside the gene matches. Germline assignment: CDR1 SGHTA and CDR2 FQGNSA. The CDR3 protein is CASTLTGQEVYEQYF. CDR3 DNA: TGTGCCAGCACCTTGACGGGACAGGAAGTCTACGAGCAGTACTTC.

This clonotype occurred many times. The CDR3, as DNA: TGCAGTGCTAATAGAGACAGGGGAACGTACGAGCAGTACTTC. Amino acid sequence: CSANRDRGTYEQYF. The V call is TRBV20-1, the J call TRBJ2-7; 8 nucleotides agree with TRBD1. V lost 4 bases to trimming and J lost 4 bases; unmatched junction nucleotides: 9. This CDR3 comprises 14 residues. The V gene's germline CDR1 is DFQATT and CDR2 SNEGSKA (reference sequence).

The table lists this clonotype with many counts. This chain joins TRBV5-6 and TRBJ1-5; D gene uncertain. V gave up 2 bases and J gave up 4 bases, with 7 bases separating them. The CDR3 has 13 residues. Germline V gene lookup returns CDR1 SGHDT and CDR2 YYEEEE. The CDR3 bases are TGTGCCAGCAGCTTTCGAGGTAATCAGCCCCAGCATTTT. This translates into CASSFRGNQPQHF.

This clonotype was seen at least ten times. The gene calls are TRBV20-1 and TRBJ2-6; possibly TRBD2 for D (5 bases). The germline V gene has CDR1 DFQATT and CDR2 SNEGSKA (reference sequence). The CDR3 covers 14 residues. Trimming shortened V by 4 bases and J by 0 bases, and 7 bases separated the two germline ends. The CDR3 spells CSANGDSGANVLTF. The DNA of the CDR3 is TGCAGTGCTAACGGGGACTCTGGGGCCAACGTCCTGACTTTC.

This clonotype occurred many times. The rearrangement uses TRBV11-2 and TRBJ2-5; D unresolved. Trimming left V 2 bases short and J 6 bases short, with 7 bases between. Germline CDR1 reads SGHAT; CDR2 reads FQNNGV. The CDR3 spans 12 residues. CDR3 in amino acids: CASSLPDKTQYF. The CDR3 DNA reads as TGTGCCAGCAGCTTACCCGACAAGACCCAGTACTTC. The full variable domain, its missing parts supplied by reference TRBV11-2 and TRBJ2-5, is EAGVAQSPRYKIIEKRQSVAFWCNPISGHATLYWYQQILGQGPKLLIQFQNNGVVDDSQLPKDRFSAERLKGVDSTLKIQPAKLEDSAVYLCASSLPDKTQYFGPGTRLLVL.

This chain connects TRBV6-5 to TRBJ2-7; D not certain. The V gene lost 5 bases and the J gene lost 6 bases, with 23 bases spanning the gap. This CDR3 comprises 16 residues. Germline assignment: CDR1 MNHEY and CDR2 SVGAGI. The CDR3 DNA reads TGTGCCAGCAGTCACCGGTCGTCCCCCCCCACATTCGAGCAGTACTTC. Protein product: CASSHRSSPPTFEQYF.

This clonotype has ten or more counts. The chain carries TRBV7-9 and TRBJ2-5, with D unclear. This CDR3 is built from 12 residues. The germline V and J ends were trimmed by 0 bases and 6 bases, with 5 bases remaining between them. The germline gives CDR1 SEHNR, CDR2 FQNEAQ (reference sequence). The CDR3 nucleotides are TGTGCCAGCAGCTTAGCCTTAAAGACCCAGTACTTC. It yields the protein CASSLALKTQYF.

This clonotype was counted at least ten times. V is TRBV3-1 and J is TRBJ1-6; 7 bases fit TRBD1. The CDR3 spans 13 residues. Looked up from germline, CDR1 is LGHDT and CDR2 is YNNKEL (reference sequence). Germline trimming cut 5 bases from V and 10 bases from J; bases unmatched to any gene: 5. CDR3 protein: CASSTQQGSPLHF. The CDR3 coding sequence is TGTGCCAGCAGCACCCAACAGGGGTCACCCCTCCACTTT.